The 9 T cell receptor beta chains presented below share a single source sample, sequenced in a study of blood T cell repertoires in COVID-19. This table comes from immunoSEQ multiplex PCR, and its TCRdb copy is limited to in-frame clones, with some not included. Among 200,000 to 250,000 clones listed, 70% to 85% were seen once. The material sequenced was peripheral blood. The receptors were gathered from a woman at least 80 years old with acute or convalescent COVID-19.

The chain employs TRBV7-9 and TRBJ2-1, with TRBD2 matching 10 bases. The germline V gene encodes CDR1 SEHNR and CDR2 FQNEAQ (reference sequence). This CDR3 spans 16 amino acids. The trim removed 5 bases at V and 8 bases at J, leaving 12 bases unmatched. DNA of the CDR3: TGTGCCAGCAGCCGGGGTTCTGCTAGCGGGGGTGATGAGCAGTTCTTC. Its protein product is CASSRGSASGGDEQFF.

CDR3 DNA: TGTGCCAGCAGTGGTTCAAGCGGGAGGGTCAATGAGCAGTTCTTC. Its translation: CASSGSSGRVNEQFF. The chain links TRBV2 to TRBJ2-1; TRBD2 matches at 10 bases. CDR1 SNHLY and CDR2 FYNNEI come from the germline V gene. Germline trimming cut 4 bases from V and 6 bases from J; bases unmatched to any gene: 6. The length of the CDR3 is 15 residues.

The count of this clone is one. J is TRBJ1-2 and V is TRBV5-1; TRBD1 aligns across 8 bases. Germline V gene sequence: CDR1 SGHRS, CDR2 YFSETQ. J gave up 4 bases and V 3 bases, and 5 bases lay outside the gene matches. This CDR3 has 14 residues. The CDR3 loop is CASSSGQGLYGYTF. CDR3 in DNA: TGCGCCAGCAGCTCAGGACAGGGCCTCTATGGCTACACCTTC.

The J gene is TRBJ1-6, the V gene TRBV19; D perhaps matches TRBD1 (5 bases). Germline loops: CDR1 LNHDA, CDR2 SQIVND (reference sequence). Deletions cut 5 bases from V and 8 bases from J, with 13 bases between. This CDR3 spans 14 amino acids. CDR3 region: CASSPRQLYSPLHF. The CDR3 DNA is TGTGCCAGTAGTCCCCGACAGCTTTATTCACCCCTCCACTTT.

The sample holds a few counts of this clone. This same CDR3 is encoded by further DNA sequences in the sample. J is TRBJ1-1 and V is TRBV7-9; possible D gene TRBD1, 5 bases. Trimming shortened V by 3 bases and J by 1 base, and 6 bases separated the two germline ends. This CDR3 is 13 amino acids long. The V gene's germline CDR1 is SEHNR and CDR2 FQNEAQ (reference sequence). Here the CDR3 reads CASSLQGNTEAFF. The CDR3 DNA reads TGTGCCAGCAGCTTGCAGGGGAACACTGAAGCTTTCTTT.

V gene TRBV2 combines with J gene TRBJ1-2; 9 nucleotides agree with TRBD1. V dropped 6 bases and J dropped 7; count of bases not matched to a gene: 3. The CDR3 has 12 residues. The germline CDR1 and CDR2 sequences are SNHLY and FYNNEI. The CDR3 sequence is CASSRTGVGYTF. The CDR3 region has the DNA TGTGCCAGCAGCAGGACAGGGGTTGGCTACACCTTC.

This clone has just one count. The chain links TRBV2 to TRBJ1-6; TRBD1 agrees at 11 bases. The germline gives CDR1 SNHLY, CDR2 FYNNEI. Trimming took 6 bases from V and 10 from J; bases not matched to a gene: 5. This CDR3 contains 14 residues. CDR3 bases: TGTGCCAGCAGCGCCGGGACAGGGGGGTCACCCCTCCACTTT. As protein: CASSAGTGGSPLHF.

The CDR3 coding sequence is TGTGCCAGCAGCCCACAGGGGGGGAGAGATACGCAGTATTTT. This sequence encodes CASSPQGGRDTQYF. The chain recombines TRBV2 with TRBJ2-3; a possible D gene is TRBD1 (8 bases). V was shortened by 6 bases and J by 5 bases, with 15 bases between the two germline ends. The V gene's germline CDR1 is SNHLY and CDR2 FYNNEI. This CDR3 contains 14 residues.

The rearrangement links TRBV9 to TRBJ2-7; 7 positions agree with TRBD1. The trim removed 4 bases at V and 0 bases at J, leaving 13 bases unmatched. The CDR3 extends over 17 amino acids. Germline V gene data show CDR1 as SGDLS and CDR2 as YYNGEE. CDR3 in DNA: TGTGCCAGCAGCCCAGAAAAGACAGGGATTTCCTCCTACGAGCAGTACTTC. It encodes CASSPEKTGISSYEQYF.